A selection of T cell receptor beta chains follows, all from one sample in a study of blood T cells in healthy people across ages. TCRdb itself ran the 5' RACE reads through MiXCR, one entry per CDR3 protein. Among a few hundred thousand distinct CDR3 sequences listed, around 30% were seen once. Sequences were obtained from blood. All receptors come from a woman between 65 and 79 years old in good health. The CDR3 runs from the conserved cysteine through the conserved F or W. The D gene is left open where the match is weak. Only part of the rows carry a size: once, few, many, or a class if the clone is expanded.

- TRBJ1-4 15 TRBV12-3/TRBV12-4 - CASSLLRGNNEKLFF TGTGCCAGCAGTTTACTGAGGGGGAATAATGAAAAACTGTTTTTT
- TRBJ2-7 12 TRBV5-1 - CASSSEGNEQYF TGCGCCAGCAGCTCGGAAGGGAACGAGCAGTACTTC
few TRBJ2-2 15 TRBV6-5 - CASRPVGANTGELFF TGTGCCAGCAGACCGGTGGGCGCGAACACCGGGGAGCTGTTTTTT
many TRBJ2-5 15 TRBV20-1 - CSAQPLALVGETQYF TGCAGTGCTCAACCTCTGGCCCTTGTAGGAGAGACCCAGTACTTC
- TRBJ2-1 17 TRBV20-1 TRBD2 CSARGETSGSSYNEQFF TGCAGTGCTAGAGGAGAGACTAGCGGAAGCTCCTACAATGAGCAGTTCTTC
- TRBJ2-7 14 TRBV7-9 - CASSRRGSAYEQYF TGTGCCAGCAGCAGGAGGGGCAGTGCCTACGAGCAGTACTTC
- TRBJ2-5 15 TRBV5-1 - CASSLVPTGSETQYF TGCGCCAGCAGCTTGGTGCCCACAGGGTCGGAGACCCAGTACTTC
- TRBJ2-7 14 TRBV20-1 TRBD1 CSALRTGGLYEQYF TGCAGTGCGCTGAGGACAGGGGGCTTATACGAGCAGTACTTC
- TRBJ1-1 15 TRBV6-1 TRBD1 CASSAGGGIGTEAFF TGTGCCAGCAGTGCAGGGGGCGGAATAGGGACTGAAGCTTTCTTT
- TRBJ1-3 15 TRBV14 TRBD1 CASSTGQVSGNTIYF TGTGCCAGCAGCACGGGACAGGTCTCTGGAAACACCATATATTTT
few TRBJ2-1 15 TRBV2 TRBD2 CASSERLAGDRVKFF TGTGCCAGCAGTGAGCGACTAGCGGGCGACCGGGTGAAGTTCTTC
few TRBJ2-7 15 TRBV4-3 TRBD2 CASSQGPTSGYEQYF TGCGCCAGCAGCCAAGGGCCCACTAGCGGGTACGAGCAGTACTTC
- TRBJ2-5 13 TRBV28 - CASSPPPEETRYF TGTGCCAGCAGTCCCCCCCCGGAAGAGACCCGGTACTTC
- TRBJ1-1 13 TRBV7-3 - CASSQDRYTEAFF TGTGCCAGCAGCCAGGACAGATACACTGAAGCTTTCTTT
few TRBJ1-1 14 TRBV7-9 - CASSRQGISTEAFF TGTGCCAGCAGCCGACAAGGGATAAGCACTGAAGCTTTCTTT
many TRBJ2-5 17 TRBV11-2 - CASSLIQNGRGQETQYF TGTGCCAGCAGCTTAATACAAAACGGGAGAGGGCAAGAGACCCAGTACTTC
- TRBJ2-5 12 TRBV7-2 - CASSLGWGTQYF TGTGCCAGCAGCTTAGGTTGGGGGACCCAGTACTTC
- TRBJ1-1 14 TRBV4-1 - CASSQEWGNTEAFF TGCGCCAGCAGCCAAGAGTGGGGAAACACTGAAGCTTTCTTT
- TRBJ2-1 15 TRBV20-1 TRBD2 CSARELAGGPNEQFF TGCAGTGCTAGAGAGCTAGCGGGAGGGCCAAATGAGCAGTTCTTC
- TRBJ2-1 14 TRBV12-3/TRBV12-4 - CASSPPPTLNEQFF TGTGCCAGCAGTCCCCCCCCTACTCTCAATGAGCAGTTCTTC
- TRBJ2-3 16 TRBV7-2 - CASSLARALGTDTQYF TGTGCCAGCAGCTTAGCCCGCGCGTTGGGGACAGATACGCAGTATTTT
few TRBJ2-1 17 TRBV20-1 TRBD2 CSARGTSGSPSYNEQFF TGCAGTGCTAGAGGGACTAGCGGGAGCCCCTCCTACAATGAGCAGTTCTTC
few TRBJ2-1 17 TRBV6-2/TRBV6-3 TRBD2 CASSSAGTSGSYNEQFF TGTGCCAGCAGTTCGGCCGGGACTAGCGGCTCCTACAATGAGCAGTTCTTC
few TRBJ1-2 13 TRBV20-1 - CSARIDRNYGYTF TGCAGTGCTAGGATCGACCGAAACTATGGCTACACCTTC
- TRBJ2-3 11 TRBV6-5 - CASRHTDTQYF TGTGCCAGCAGACACACAGATACGCAGTATTTT
- TRBJ2-1 14 TRBV6-1 TRBD2 CASKTSGTYNEQFF TGTGCCAGCAAAACTAGCGGGACTTACAATGAGCAGTTCTTC
many TRBJ2-7 18 TRBV12-3/TRBV12-4 - CASSSHSGSSLKVWEQYF TGTGCCAGCAGTTCCCACTCCGGGAGCTCTCTAAAGGTGTGGGAGCAGTACTTC
few TRBJ2-6 19 TRBV4-3 TRBD1 CASSQDTGASAAGANVLTF TGCGCCAGCAGCCAAGATACAGGGGCTAGTGCAGCTGGGGCCAACGTCCTGACTTTC
- TRBJ1-2 12 TRBV20-1 - CSARDPDIGYTF TGCAGTGCTAGAGATCCCGACATTGGCTACACCTTC
- TRBJ2-4 15 TRBV29-1 TRBD2 CSVGGTSGSRNIQYF TGCAGCGTTGGCGGGACTAGCGGGAGTAGGAACATTCAGTACTTC
many TRBJ2-2 18 TRBV5-1 TRBD2 CASSLDGSGRANTGELFF TGCGCCAGCAGCTTGGATGGTAGCGGGAGGGCCAACACCGGGGAGCTGTTTTTT
- TRBJ1-3 15 TRBV5-5 TRBD1 CASSLVLGGENTIYF TGTGCCAGCAGCTTGGTCTTAGGGGGCGAAAACACCATATATTTT
few TRBJ2-7 14 TRBV7-2 TRBD2 CASSLARGTREQYF TGTGCCAGCAGCTTAGCGCGGGGGACCCGCGAGCAGTACTTC
few TRBJ2-3 13 TRBV29-1 - CSTRRDLTDTQYF TGCAGCACCAGGAGGGACCTCACAGATACGCAGTATTTT
- TRBJ2-7 17 TRBV10-3 TRBD2 CAISGASTSGSSYEQYF TGTGCCATCAGTGGAGCCAGTACTAGCGGGAGCTCCTACGAGCAGTACTTC
many TRBJ2-5 15 TRBV4-1 - CASSQDLGDWETQYF TGCGCCAGCAGCCAAGATTTAGGGGACTGGGAGACCCAGTACTTC
many TRBJ1-6 12 TRBV11-2 - CASSSPNSPLHF TGTGCCAGCAGCTCCCCTAATTCACCCCTCCACTTT
few TRBJ1-5 13 TRBV6-5 - CASSYVPHQPQHF TGTGCCAGCAGTTACGTCCCCCATCAGCCCCAGCATTTT
many TRBJ2-4 11 TRBV6-6 - CASNQGVKQYF TGTGCCAGCAACCAAGGGGTCAAGCAGTACTTC
many TRBJ2-7 19 TRBV6-2/TRBV6-3 - CASSYRPAGRMSFLYEQYF TGTGCCAGCAGTTACCGTCCGGCGGGGAGGATGAGTTTTCTCTACGAGCAGTACTTC
few TRBJ1-1 12 TRBV6-5 - CASKGGNTEAFF TGTGCCAGCAAGGGAGGGAACACTGAAGCTTTCTTT
few TRBJ1-2 13 TRBV2 - CASSATGIYGYTF TGTGCCAGCAGCGCAACAGGGATCTATGGCTACACCTTC
few TRBJ2-5 14 TRBV28 - CASRWSESRETQYF TGTGCCAGCAGGTGGAGCGAGTCCCGGGAGACCCAGTACTTC
few TRBJ2-1 14 TRBV11-2 - CASSFSNRGGEQFF TGTGCCAGCAGCTTCAGTAACCGAGGCGGTGAGCAGTTCTTC
few TRBJ1-5 15 TRBV5-1 - CASSLEGDLNQPQHF TGCGCCAGCAGCTTGGAAGGGGACCTCAATCAGCCCCAGCATTTT
few TRBJ1-2 13 TRBV28 - CASRTGTDYGYTF TGTGCCAGCAGAACCGGGACGGACTATGGCTACACCTTC
- TRBJ1-4 14 TRBV3-1 - CASSLRQRNEKLFF TGTGCCAGCAGCCTGAGACAGAGGAATGAAAAACTGTTTTTT
few TRBJ2-5 16 TRBV9 TRBD1 CASSVGRTGGEETQYF TGTGCCAGCAGCGTAGGTAGGACAGGGGGCGAAGAGACCCAGTACTTC
many TRBJ1-6 15 TRBV28 - CASSFSGPQSSPLHF TGTGCCAGCAGTTTCTCCGGCCCGCAGAGTTCACCCCTCCACTTT
- TRBJ2-1 16 TRBV29-1 TRBD2 CSVEDRGSGRTNEQFF TGCAGCGTTGAAGATCGCGGTAGCGGGAGGACCAATGAGCAGTTCTTC
many TRBJ2-5 16 TRBV20-1 TRBD2 CSALLSSGSRKETQYF TGCAGTGCTCTCCTATCTAGCGGGAGCCGGAAAGAGACCCAGTACTTC
- TRBJ2-2 15 TRBV9 - CASSVGRANTGELFF TGTGCCAGCAGCGTAGGGCGAGCGAACACCGGGGAGCTGTTTTTT
few TRBJ2-4 13 TRBV20-1 - CSARLGAKNIQYF TGCAGTGCTAGATTGGGTGCCAAAAACATTCAGTACTTC
- TRBJ2-7 15 TRBV14 TRBD1 CASSPTGGKSYEQYF TGTGCCAGCAGCCCGACAGGGGGAAAGTCCTACGAGCAGTACTTC